This TCR beta chain stems from a study of blood T cell repertoires in COVID-19. Background on the study: Acute and convalescent COVID-19 samples came from the United States, Italy and Spain.

The study recruited people aged roughly 18 to 95 years across some 23 US areas. Assignments of participants to cohorts depended upon their own reported clinical history. Authors' methods: From reference gene primer amplification, estimates of nucleated cell counts were derived. Libraries were prepared by immunoSEQ multiplex PCR; TCRdb keeps only in-frame clonotypes and omits some of them. The DNA gave D and trimming, while V, J and clone size come from that table. The data contain tens of thousands of clones, 70% to 90% of them singletons. The germline CDR1 and CDR2 sequences are SGHDT and YYEEEE. The ends lost 1 base at V and 2 bases at J; junction bases unmatched: 4. This CDR3 has 15 residues.

The V call is TRBV5-6, the J call TRBJ2-5; 8 positions agree with TRBD2. This receptor was obtained from a middle-aged woman with acute COVID-19. The sequencing sample was made of PBMCs or T cells enriched from blood (not recorded which). The CDR3 is CASSLIGRGQETQYF. The CDR3 DNA sequence: TGTGCCAGCAGCTTGATCGGGAGGGGGCAAGAGACCCAGTACTTC.